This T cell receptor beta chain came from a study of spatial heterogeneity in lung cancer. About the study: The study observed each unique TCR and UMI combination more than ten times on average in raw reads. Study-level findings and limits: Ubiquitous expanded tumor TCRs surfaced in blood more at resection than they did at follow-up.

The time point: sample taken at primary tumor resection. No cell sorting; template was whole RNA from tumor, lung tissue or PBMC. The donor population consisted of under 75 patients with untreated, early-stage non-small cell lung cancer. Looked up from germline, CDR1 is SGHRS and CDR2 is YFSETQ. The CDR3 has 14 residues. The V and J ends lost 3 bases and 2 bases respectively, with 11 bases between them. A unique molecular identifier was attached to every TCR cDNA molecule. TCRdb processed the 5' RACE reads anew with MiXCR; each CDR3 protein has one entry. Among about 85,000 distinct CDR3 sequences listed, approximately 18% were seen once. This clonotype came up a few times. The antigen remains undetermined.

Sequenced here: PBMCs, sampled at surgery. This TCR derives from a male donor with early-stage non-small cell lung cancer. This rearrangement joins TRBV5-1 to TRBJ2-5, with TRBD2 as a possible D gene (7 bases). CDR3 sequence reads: CASSSGGLQETQYF. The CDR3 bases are TGCGCCAGCAGCTCCGGGGGGCTGCAAGAGACCCAGTACTTC.